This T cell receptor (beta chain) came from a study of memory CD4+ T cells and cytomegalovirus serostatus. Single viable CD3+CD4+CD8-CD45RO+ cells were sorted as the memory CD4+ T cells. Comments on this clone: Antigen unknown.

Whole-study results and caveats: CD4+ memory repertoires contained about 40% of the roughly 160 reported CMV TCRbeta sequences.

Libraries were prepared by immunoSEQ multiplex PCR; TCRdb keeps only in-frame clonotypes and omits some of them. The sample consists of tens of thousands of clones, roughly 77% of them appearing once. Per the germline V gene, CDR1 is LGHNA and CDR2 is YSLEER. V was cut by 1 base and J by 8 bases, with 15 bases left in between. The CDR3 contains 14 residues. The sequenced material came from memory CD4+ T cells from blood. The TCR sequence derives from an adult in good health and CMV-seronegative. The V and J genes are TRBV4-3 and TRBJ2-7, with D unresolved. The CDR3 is CASSQVAVGTKQYF. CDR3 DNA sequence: TGCGCCAGCAGCCAAGTTGCAGTGGGTACGAAGCAGTACTTC.